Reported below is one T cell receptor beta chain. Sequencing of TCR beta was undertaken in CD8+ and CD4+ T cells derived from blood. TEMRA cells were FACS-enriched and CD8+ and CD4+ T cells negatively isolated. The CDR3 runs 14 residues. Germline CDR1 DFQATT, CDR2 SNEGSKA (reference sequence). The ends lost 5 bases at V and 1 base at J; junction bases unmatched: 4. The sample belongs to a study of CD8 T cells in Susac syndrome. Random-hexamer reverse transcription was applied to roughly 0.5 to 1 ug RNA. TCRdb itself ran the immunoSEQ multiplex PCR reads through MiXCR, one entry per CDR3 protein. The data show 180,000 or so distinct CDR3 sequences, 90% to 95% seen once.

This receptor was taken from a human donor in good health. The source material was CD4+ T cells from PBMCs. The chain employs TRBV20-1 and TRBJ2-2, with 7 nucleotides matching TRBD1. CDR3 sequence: CSAPGTVNTGELFF. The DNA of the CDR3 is TGCAGTGCTCCGGGGACAGTGAACACCGGGGAGCTGTTTTTT.